This paragraph covers one T cell receptor beta chain sequence. The antigen is not known. This sample was taken from a study of T cells after yellow fever vaccination. Study summary: Libraries from low-cell-number fractions were prepared with the SMART-Seq v4 Ultra Low Input RNA kit.

Study-wide points: Sorted repertoires could include abundant contaminating clonotypes from bulk cells. Booster sampling recovered most clones from primary vaccination (under 98% CD4, approximately 90% CD8). Clonotypes appearing in both CD4 and CD8 compartments existed, and their share was small.

One entry per CDR3 protein, called by TCRdb with MiXCR from the 5' RACE reads. Found here are some 350,000 distinct CDR3 sequences, 7.5% to 9% of them singletons; the top ten hold approximately 19%. V was pared by 6 bases and J by 4 bases, with 6 bases of the junction left unmatched. The CDR3 totals 15 residues. Germline CDR1 reads KGHSH; CDR2 reads LQKENI. This chain uses TRBV18 with TRBJ2-1; 10 bases align to TRBD2. This receptor was identified in a man younger than 35 who received the YFV17D yellow fever vaccine. The specimen was PBMCs, collected on the day of the first yellow fever vaccination. The CDR3 DNA follows: TGTGCCAGCTCGACAGGACTAGCGGAATACAATGAGCAGTTCTTC. Protein product: CASSTGLAEYNEQFF.